The 25 T cell receptor beta chains reported below all come from one sample, sequenced in a study of blood T cell repertoires in COVID-19. The repertoire was sequenced with immunoSEQ multiplex PCR; TCRdb's copy has only in-frame clones and lacks some. Of fewer than 350,000 clones detected, around 88% appear once; the ten largest clones hold roughly 6.2%. The sequenced sample was PBMCs or T cells enriched from blood (not recorded which). Receptors were obtained from a woman aged 40 to 49 who had recovered from COVID-19.

The V call is TRBV3-1 (or the pseudogene TRBV3-2), the J call TRBJ1-3; 7 bases map to TRBD1. The length of the CDR3 is 14 residues. Germline V CDR1 and CDR2: LGHDT, YNNKEL (reference sequence). V gave up 5 bases and J gave up 8 bases; unmatched junction bases: 9. The chain's CDR3 is CASSVHRGGDTIYF. For the CDR3, the DNA is TGTGCCAGCAGCGTACACAGGGGAGGAGACACCATATATTTT.

The chain links TRBV30 to TRBJ2-7, with TRBD1 matching over 7 bases. Germline loops: CDR1 GTSNPN, CDR2 SVGIG (reference sequence). The CDR3 runs to 14 residues. J lost 0 bases, V lost 4 bases, and 6 bases had no gene match. Here the CDR3 reads CAWTDRASSYEQYF. The CDR3 DNA reads as TGTGCCTGGACCGACAGGGCAAGCTCCTACGAGCAGTACTTC.

V and J are TRBV7-2 and TRBJ1-5, with a tentative D call TRBD1 (6 bases). The CDR3 loop spans 15 amino acids. The germline CDR1 and CDR2 sequences are SGHTA and FQGNSA. V was cut by 5 bases and J by 6 bases, with 17 bases left in between. As DNA, the CDR3 is TGTGCCAGCAGCCCCGTAGGTCGAGGGGGTCAGCCCCAGCATTTT. This sequence encodes CASSPVGRGGQPQHF.

The sample holds a few counts of this clone. This sequence joins TRBV30 and TRBJ2-2; D is unresolved. Germline V CDR1 and CDR2: GTSNPN, SVGIG (reference sequence). The CDR3 runs 14 residues. Trimming left V 2 bases short and J 4 bases short, with 11 bases between. The DNA of the CDR3 is TGTGCCTGGAGTCAGGTAGTTAGCACCGGGGAGCTGTTTTTT. Protein: CAWSQVVSTGELFF.

The V and J genes are TRBV30 and TRBJ2-3; possibly TRBD2 for D (5 bases). The CDR3 contains 17 residues. Germline CDR1 and CDR2: GTSNPN and SVGIG (reference sequence). V gave up 1 base and J gave up 1 base, with 18 bases separating them. CDR3 DNA sequence: TGTGCCTGGAGTGGCCTGGGAGCAGAGGTACGCACAGATACGCAGTATTTT. Encoded protein: CAWSGLGAEVRTDTQYF.

This CDR3 reads CASSQGENPQFF. In DNA, the CDR3 is TGTGCCAGCAGCCAAGGAGAAAATCCTCAGTTCTTC. This rearrangement joins TRBV14 to TRBJ2-1; D not resolved. Trimming cost V 1 base and J 13 bases, with 11 bases left between them. Germline V lookup: CDR1 SGHDN, CDR2 FVKESK. The CDR3 is 12 amino acids.

This clone was detected only a few times. In nucleotides, the CDR3 is TGTGCCTGGAGTCCGGGACAGGTACTGTTCTTC. Protein sequence: CAWSPGQVLFF. The chain links TRBV30 to TRBJ2-1; TRBD1 agrees at 8 bases. This CDR3 is 11 amino acids long. Per germline, CDR1 GTSNPN and CDR2 SVGIG (reference sequence). V gave up 2 bases and J gave up 15 bases; unmatched junction bases: 6.

This clone is a singleton in its sample. This chain joins TRBV7-2 and TRBJ2-3; 8 bases match TRBD1. The CDR3 spans 14 residues. The V segment lost 6 bases and the J segment 3 bases; nucleotides outside the gene matches: 5. Germline V gene lookup returns CDR1 SGHTA and CDR2 FQGNSA. CDR3 in DNA: TGTGCCAGCAGTTTTACAGGGGGGACAGATACGCAGTATTTT. The encoded protein is CASSFTGGTDTQYF.

The chain combines TRBV2 with TRBJ2-1, with D possibly matching TRBD2 (6 bases). V lost 9 bases and J 7 bases, leaving 13 bases between the germline ends. From germline, CDR1 is SNHLY and CDR2 FYNNEI. The CDR3 is made up of 12 amino acids. CDR3 in DNA: TGTGCCAGTTTGGAGGGCCGTAATGAGCAGTTCTTC. This gives the protein CASLEGRNEQFF.

The V call is TRBV7-2, the J call TRBJ2-7; 10 bases match TRBD2. Germline V lookup: CDR1 SGHTA, CDR2 FQGNSA. Trimming cost V 2 bases and J 3 bases; bases outside gene matches: 1. The CDR3 spans 14 residues. The CDR3 is CASSLSGRGYEQYF. CDR3 sequence (DNA): TGTGCCAGCAGCTTAAGCGGGAGGGGCTACGAGCAGTACTTC.

V and J are TRBV5-1 and TRBJ2-1, with 10 bases matching TRBD2. From germline, CDR1 is SGHRS and CDR2 YFSETQ. J was trimmed by 4 bases and V by 4 bases; bases with no gene match: 2. The CDR3 length is 14 residues. CDR3 sequence reads: CASSPSGRYNEQFF. The DNA of the CDR3 is TGCGCCAGCAGCCCTAGCGGGAGATACAATGAGCAGTTCTTC.

The chain combines TRBV3-1 (or the pseudogene TRBV3-2) with TRBJ2-7; D uncertain. This CDR3 has 12 residues. Germline CDR1 is LGHDT and CDR2 is YNNKEL (reference sequence). Trimming shortened V by 2 bases and J by 2 bases, and 4 bases separated the two germline ends. CDR3 residues: CASSQLTYEQYF. DNA for the CDR3: TGTGCCAGCAGCCAATTAACCTACGAGCAGTACTTC.

The CDR3 nucleotides are TGTGCCAGCAGCTTAGGGGCTGGGAGGGTGCTCTACGAGCAGTACTTC. This encodes CASSLGAGRVLYEQYF. The chain employs TRBV11-2 and TRBJ2-7; 7 bases are a match to TRBD2. With V trimmed by 1 base and J by 3 bases, 9 bases remained unmatched. The germline V gene has CDR1 SGHAT and CDR2 FQNNGV. The CDR3 consists of 16 residues.

The chain couples TRBV6-5 to TRBJ2-5; the match to TRBD2 covers 9 bases. J lost 5 bases, V lost 2 bases, and 9 bases had no gene match. Looked up from germline, CDR1 is MNHEY and CDR2 is SVGAGI. This CDR3 contains 16 residues. CDR3 residues: CASSYDGGGRGETQYF. In nucleotides, the CDR3 is TGTGCCAGCAGTTACGACGGGGGCGGGAGGGGGGAGACCCAGTACTTC.

V gene TRBV27 combines with J gene TRBJ1-1; tentative D call: TRBD1 (5 bases). The CDR3 consists of 13 residues. Germline V gene sequence: CDR1 MNHEY, CDR2 SMNVEV (reference sequence). Trimming removed 6 bases from V and 10 bases from J, with 18 bases in between. DNA of the CDR3: TGTGCCAGCAGGGACACCTTTTACAGGTTAGCTTTCTTT. Its protein is CASRDTFYRLAFF.

This clone was found a few times. The chain is built from TRBV28 and TRBJ2-5, with a weak D call TRBD2 (6 bases). This CDR3 region has 15 residues. V shed 5 bases and J shed 5 bases, with 18 bases lying between them. Germline V CDR1 and CDR2: MDHEN, SYDVKM. CDR3 amino acids: CASSPFPGEGETQYF. The CDR3 DNA is TGTGCCAGCAGTCCCTTTCCGGGAGAGGGGGAGACCCAGTACTTC.

The V and J genes are TRBV4-2 and TRBJ2-3, with 9 bases that match TRBD2. The junction had 13 bases not matched to a gene; V was cut back by 2 bases and J by 4 bases. The germline gives CDR1 LGHNA, CDR2 YNFKEQ. The CDR3 contains 18 residues. This CDR3 reads CASSQSPLAGGPPDTQYF. The CDR3 nucleotides are TGTGCCAGCAGCCAATCACCCCTGGCGGGAGGGCCCCCAGATACGCAGTATTTT.

This clone came up once. V is TRBV28 and J is TRBJ2-1; 11 bases map to TRBD1. Per germline, CDR1 MDHEN and CDR2 SYDVKM. V lost 5 bases and J lost 3; bases outside the gene matches: 6. The CDR3 is 16 residues long. The CDR3 DNA is TGTGCCAGCAGTACTCCGGGACAGGGGGTCTACAATGAGCAGTTCTTC. Amino acid sequence: CASSTPGQGVYNEQFF.

The rearrangement joins TRBV2 to TRBJ2-3; 11 bases are shared with TRBD2. Trimming at V came to 6 bases and at J to 1 base, leaving 12 bases not matched to a gene. The CDR3 has 18 residues. CDR1 is SNHLY and CDR2 is FYNNEI in the germline V gene. CDR3 sequence (DNA): TGTGCCAGCAGCCTAAGAAGGCCGGGACTAGCGGGCACAGATACGCAGTATTTT. As protein: CASSLRRPGLAGTDTQYF.

This clone appeared once. V usage is TRBV6-5 and J usage is TRBJ1-2; 9 nucleotides match TRBD1. CDR3 length: 16 residues. Germline V lookup: CDR1 MNHEY, CDR2 SVGAGI. V lost 2 bases and J lost 2; bases outside the gene matches: 6. The CDR3 nucleotides are TGTGCCAGCAGTTACCGGGGGACAGGGAAAAACTATGGCTACACCTTC. This gives the protein CASSYRGTGKNYGYTF.

V gene TRBV11-2 combines with J gene TRBJ2-7; tentatively, D is TRBD2 (6 bases). This CDR3 is built from 14 residues. CDR1 SGHAT and CDR2 FQNNGV come from the germline V gene. The V and J ends lost 2 bases and 7 bases respectively, with 15 bases between them. Here the CDR3 reads CASSLSHNREEQYF. CDR3 bases: TGTGCCAGCAGCTTATCCCATAACCGGGAGGAGCAGTACTTC.

The genes are TRBV6-5 and TRBJ1-5; 9 bases agree with TRBD1. The CDR3 covers 15 residues. V trimming: 5 bases; J trimming: 6 bases; junction bases outside the gene matches: 8. Germline V lookup: CDR1 MNHEY, CDR2 SVGAGI. The CDR3, as DNA: TGTGCCAGCAGTACCCGACAGGGGGTGAGTCAGCCCCAGCATTTT. Protein product: CASSTRQGVSQPQHF.

The rearrangement uses TRBV13 and TRBJ2-1; 9 positions match TRBD2. This CDR3 comprises 15 residues. From germline, CDR1 is PRHDT and CDR2 FYEKMQ (reference sequence). V lost 5 bases, J lost 3 bases, and 5 bases stayed unmatched. CDR3 sequence reads: CASSASGTGYNEQFF. The CDR3 DNA sequence: TGTGCCAGCAGCGCTAGCGGGACGGGCTACAATGAGCAGTTCTTC.

CDR3 sequence reads: CASSSVGTGTETQYF. CDR3 nucleotide sequence: TGTGCCAGCAGCTCAGTCGGGACAGGGACCGAGACCCAGTACTTC. The chain recombines TRBV6-2 or TRBV6-3 with TRBJ2-5, with TRBD1 matching over 9 bases. Germline trimming cut 6 bases from V and 5 bases from J; bases unmatched to any gene: 10. CDR1 and CDR2 (germline): MNHEY, SVGEGT. This CDR3 has 15 residues.

The J gene is TRBJ2-2, the V gene TRBV2, with TRBD2 matching over 7 bases. This CDR3 contains 15 residues. CDR1 and CDR2 from the germline V gene are SNHLY and FYNNEI. CDR3 DNA: TGTGCGTCGTGTGAGGGGAGGGGGAACACCGGGGAGCTGTTTTTT. Its translation is CASCEGRGNTGELFF. Full variable domain (missing parts from reference TRBV2 and TRBJ2-2): EPEVTQTPSHQVTQMGQEVILRCVPISNHLYFYWYRQILGQKVEFLVSFYNNEISEKSEIFDDQFSVERPDGSNFTLKIRSTKLEDSAMYFCASCEGRGNTGELFFGEGSRLTVL.